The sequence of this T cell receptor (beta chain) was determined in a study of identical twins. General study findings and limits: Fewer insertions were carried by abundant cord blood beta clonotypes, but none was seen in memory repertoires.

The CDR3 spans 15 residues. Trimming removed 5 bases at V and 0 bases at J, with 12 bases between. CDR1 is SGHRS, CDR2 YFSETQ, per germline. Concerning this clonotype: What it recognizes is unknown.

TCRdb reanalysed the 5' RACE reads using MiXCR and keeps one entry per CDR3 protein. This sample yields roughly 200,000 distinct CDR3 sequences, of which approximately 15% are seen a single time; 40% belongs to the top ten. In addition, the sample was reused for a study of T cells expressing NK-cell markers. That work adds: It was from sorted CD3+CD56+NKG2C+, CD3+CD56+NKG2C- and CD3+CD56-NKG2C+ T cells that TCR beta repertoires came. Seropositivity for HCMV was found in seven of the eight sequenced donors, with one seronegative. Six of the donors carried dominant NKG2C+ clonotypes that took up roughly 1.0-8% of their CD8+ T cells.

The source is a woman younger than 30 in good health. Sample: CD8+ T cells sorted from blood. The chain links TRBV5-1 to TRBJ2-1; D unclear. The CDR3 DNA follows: TGCGCCAGCAGTTCTGATCCTAGCTCCTACAATGAGCAGTTCTTC. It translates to CASSSDPSSYNEQFF.